The 17 T cell receptor beta chains reported below all come from one sample, sequenced in a study of CD8 T cells in ankylosing spondylitis. MiXCR was run by TCRdb on the 5' RACE reads, yielding one entry per CDR3 protein. The profile shows about 500,000 distinct CDR3 sequences, about 13% of them singletons. These TCRs are of unknown antigen specificity. General study findings and limits: A motif of 7 to 9 highly homologous TCR beta variants was seen as apparently characteristic of ankylosing spondylitis blood.

Source material: blood, either unsorted or a sorted T cell fraction (not recorded which). The receptor source for this set is a male donor with ankylosing spondylitis.

J is TRBJ1-6 and V is TRBV10-3; 7 bases are shared with TRBD1. V shed 5 bases and J 7 bases; nucleotides not matched to a gene: 5. The CDR3 sequence is 14 residues long. Germline V gives CDR1 ENHRY, CDR2 SYGVKD. CDR3 amino acids: CAISSGTDNSPLHF. The CDR3 DNA sequence: TGTGCCATCAGTTCCGGGACAGACAATTCACCCCTCCACTTT.

A few counts support this clonotype. The chain combines TRBV5-1 with TRBJ1-4; possible D gene TRBD1, 6 bases. Trimming took off 3 bases at V and 0 bases at J, with 15 bases between the two ends. There are 17 residues in the CDR3. CDR1 and CDR2 (germline): SGHRS, YFSETQ. As DNA, the CDR3 is TGCGCCAGCAGCTCGAGAGGGGGGGAAACAACTAATGAAAAACTGTTTTTT. Translated, it gives CASSSRGGETTNEKLFF.

The J gene is TRBJ2-6, the V gene TRBV5-1; D is perhaps TRBD1 (5 bases). The CDR3 loop spans 17 amino acids. The ends were cut back, 4 bases at V and 0 bases at J, with 14 bases in the middle. The V gene's germline CDR1 is SGHRS and CDR2 YFSETQ. This CDR3 is CASSLAPQDSGANVLTF. In nucleotides, the CDR3 is TGCGCCAGCAGCCTGGCCCCACAGGACTCTGGGGCCAACGTCCTGACTTTC.

The V gene is TRBV12-3 or TRBV12-4, the J gene TRBJ2-5; TRBD1 agrees at 10 bases. CDR3 length equals 14 residues. V was pared by 5 bases and J by 5 bases, with 5 bases of the junction left unmatched. CDR3 sequence (DNA): TGTGCCAGCAGTCGACAGGGGGCCGTGGAGACCCAGTACTTC. This encodes CASSRQGAVETQYF.

This clonotype was detected only once. It may be a read error: a sequence one base away is much more abundant. The chain employs TRBV7-9 and TRBJ1-1, with TRBD1 as a possible D gene (5 bases). The CDR3 contains 13 residues. From germline, CDR1 is SEHNR and CDR2 FQNEAQ (reference sequence). The DNA for the CDR3 is TGTGTCAGCAGCTTGGGGGAGCGGACTGAAGCTTTCTTT. This gives the protein CVSSLGERTEAFF.

The rearrangement joins TRBV7-9 to TRBJ2-1, with D possibly being TRBD1 (6 bases). Germline CDR1 and CDR2: SEHNR and FQNEAQ (reference sequence). Deletions cut 6 bases from V and 6 bases from J, with 12 bases between. This CDR3 is 13 amino acids long. In nucleotides, the CDR3 is TGTGCCAGCAGTTATGAACAGGGCAATGAGCAGTTCTTC. Its protein product is CASSYEQGNEQFF. Variable domain in full (rest from reference TRBV7-9 and TRBJ2-1): DTGVSQNPRHKITKRGQNVTFRCDPISEHNRLYWYRQTLGQGPEFLTYFQNEAQLEKSRLLSDRFSAERPKGSFSTLEIQRTEQGDSAMYLCASSYEQGNEQFFGPGTRLTVL.

CDR3 amino acids: CASSPRGESSDTGELFF. The CDR3 DNA sequence: TGCGCCAGCAGTCCTCGAGGGGAGTCTTCGGACACCGGGGAGCTGTTTTTT. This chain joins TRBV4-1 and TRBJ2-2; D possibly uses TRBD1 or TRBD2 (5 bases each). Trimming left V 6 bases short and J 3 bases short, with 20 bases between. This CDR3 comprises 17 residues. Germline lookup yields CDR1 MGHRA and CDR2 YSYEKL.

This sequence joins TRBV2 and TRBJ2-7, with a tentative D call TRBD2 (7 bases). Between the trimmed V and J ends, which lost 2 bases and 4 bases, there was a span of 12 bases. There are 14 residues in the CDR3. Germline-derived CDR1 and CDR2 are SNHLY and FYNNEI. In DNA form, the CDR3 reads TGTGCCAGCAGTGAACGGGGGGCGATTTACGAGCAGTACGTC. Protein sequence: CASSERGAIYEQYV.

The chain employs TRBV7-2 and TRBJ2-3; 10 nucleotides match TRBD1. The CDR3 sequence is 16 residues long. V gave up 3 bases and J gave up 2 bases; unmatched junction bases: 5. From germline, CDR1 is SGHTA and CDR2 FQGNSA. The DNA for the CDR3 is TGTGCCAGCAGCTTTCGGACAGGGGGAACCACAGATACGCAGTATTTT. It yields the protein CASSFRTGGTTDTQYF.

In its sample, this clonotype was seen a few times. This chain's CDR3 is CSARDPVREEDEQFF. The DNA of the CDR3 is TGCAGTGCTAGAGACCCCGTGCGGGAGGAGGATGAGCAGTTCTTC. The chain carries TRBV20-1 and TRBJ2-1, with 8 nucleotides matching TRBD2. CDR1 and CDR2 from the germline V gene are DFQATT and SNEGSKA (reference sequence). V trimming: 0 bases; J trimming: 8 bases; junction bases outside the gene matches: 9. The CDR3 contains 15 residues.

There are many counts of this clonotype. This rearrangement joins TRBV5-1 to TRBJ2-2; 8 bases match TRBD1. Unmatched junction bases numbered 4, after V lost 2 bases and J lost 4 bases. The V gene's germline CDR1 is SGHRS and CDR2 YFSETQ. CDR3 length equals 15 residues. The CDR3 coding sequence is TGCGCCAGCAGCTTAACAGGGGGGAGCACCGGGGAGCTGTTTTTT. It translates to CASSLTGGSTGELFF.

V gene TRBV29-1 combines with J gene TRBJ1-2; D remains ambiguous. The germline CDR1 and CDR2 sequences are SQVTM and ANQGSEA. V was shortened by 4 bases and J by 8 bases, with 5 bases between the two germline ends. This CDR3 has 9 amino acids. The CDR3 reads CSVGLGYTF. CDR3 coding DNA: TGCAGCGTTGGTCTAGGCTACACCTTC.

The chain has TRBV24-1 and TRBJ2-3, with 9 bases fitting TRBD1. The V segment lost 4 bases and the J segment 4 bases; nucleotides outside the gene matches: 8. Germline lookup yields CDR1 KGHDR and CDR2 SFDVKD. The CDR3 has 16 amino acids. CDR3 DNA sequence: TGTGCCACCAGTGACCATACAGGGGGCATCGCAGATACGCAGTATTTT. Translated, it gives CATSDHTGGIADTQYF.

This sequence joins TRBV20-1 and TRBJ2-1, with TRBD2 as a possible D gene (7 bases). V was cut by 0 bases and J by 5 bases, with 17 bases left in between. Germline lookup yields CDR1 DFQATT and CDR2 SNEGSKA (reference sequence). CDR3 size: 16 residues. Written as DNA, the CDR3 is TGCAGTGCTAGAGATCCGGGGGCGGGAGTTAACAATGAGCAGTTCTTC. It specifies CSARDPGAGVNNEQFF.

The chain has TRBV20-1 and TRBJ1-2; unclear D gene. The CDR3 is made up of 12 amino acids. Trimming took 3 bases from V and 4 from J, leaving 9 bases between them. Germline V gene sequence: CDR1 DFQATT, CDR2 SNEGSKA (reference sequence). The CDR3 region is CSASFSFYGYTF. The DNA of the CDR3 is TGCAGTGCTAGCTTCTCCTTCTATGGCTACACCTTC.

The chain couples TRBV5-5 to TRBJ2-1, with TRBD1 identical over 10 bases. This CDR3 region has 14 residues. The germline V gene encodes CDR1 SGHKS and CDR2 YYEKEE (reference sequence). The V segment lost 4 bases and the J segment 12 bases; nucleotides outside the gene matches: 10. The CDR3 spells CASSPWDRGWAQFF. CDR3 sequence (DNA): TGTGCCAGCAGCCCCTGGGACAGGGGCTGGGCGCAGTTCTTC.

DNA of the CDR3: TGTGCCAGCTCAAAGGAGGGGGCCTATGGCTACACCTTC. It translates to CASSKEGAYGYTF. The chain couples TRBV6-2 or TRBV6-3 to TRBJ1-2, with 7 bases that match TRBD1. The J segment lost 4 bases and the V segment lost 8 bases, leaving 7 bases of the junction unmatched. Per the germline V gene, CDR1 is MNHEY and CDR2 is SVGEGT. This CDR3 spans 13 amino acids.